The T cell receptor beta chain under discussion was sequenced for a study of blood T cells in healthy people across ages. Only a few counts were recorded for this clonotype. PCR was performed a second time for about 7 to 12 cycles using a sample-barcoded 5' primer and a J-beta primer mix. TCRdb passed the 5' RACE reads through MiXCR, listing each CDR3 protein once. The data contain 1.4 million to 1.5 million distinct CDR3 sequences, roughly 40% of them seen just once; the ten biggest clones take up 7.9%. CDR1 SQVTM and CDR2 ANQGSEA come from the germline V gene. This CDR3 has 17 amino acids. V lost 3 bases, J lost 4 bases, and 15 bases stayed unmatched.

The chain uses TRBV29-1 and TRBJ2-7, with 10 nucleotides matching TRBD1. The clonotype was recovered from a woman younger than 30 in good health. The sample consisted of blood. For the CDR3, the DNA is TGCAGCGTTGATGGGACCTCCGGTAGGACAGGGGGTTACGAGCAGTACTTC. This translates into CSVDGTSGRTGGYEQYF.